Sequencing of this T cell receptor beta chain was carried out in a study of control samples from healthy donors and cancer patients. The repertoire was sequenced with immunoSEQ multiplex PCR; TCRdb's copy has only in-frame clones and lacks some. The sample has 70,000 to 75,000 clones, roughly 90% seen once; the top ten hold 15% to 20%. The sample taken for sequencing was PBMCs. The TCR originated in a man aged 55 to 69 with lung cancer.

CDR3 amino acids: CAISDQGRRTNEQFF. The CDR3, as DNA: TGTGCCATCAGTGATCAGGGCCGGCGGACCAATGAGCAGTTCTTC. V gene TRBV10-3 combines with J gene TRBJ2-1; D is possibly TRBD1 (5 bases). Trimming shortened V by 3 bases and J by 6 bases, and 15 bases separated the two germline ends. The CDR3 is made up of 15 amino acids. CDR1 and CDR2 (germline): ENHRY, SYGVKD.